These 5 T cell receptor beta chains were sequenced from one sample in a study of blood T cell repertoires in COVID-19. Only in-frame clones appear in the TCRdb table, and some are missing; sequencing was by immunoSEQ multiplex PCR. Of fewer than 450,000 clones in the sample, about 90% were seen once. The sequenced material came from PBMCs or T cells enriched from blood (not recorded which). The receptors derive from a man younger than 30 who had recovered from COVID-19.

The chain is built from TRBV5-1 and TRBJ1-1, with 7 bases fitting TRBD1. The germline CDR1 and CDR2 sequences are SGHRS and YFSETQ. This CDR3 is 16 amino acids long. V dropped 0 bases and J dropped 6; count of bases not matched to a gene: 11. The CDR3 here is CASSLGAGGLTAEAFF. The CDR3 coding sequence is TGCGCCAGCAGCTTGGGTGCAGGGGGATTAACCGCTGAAGCTTTCTTT.

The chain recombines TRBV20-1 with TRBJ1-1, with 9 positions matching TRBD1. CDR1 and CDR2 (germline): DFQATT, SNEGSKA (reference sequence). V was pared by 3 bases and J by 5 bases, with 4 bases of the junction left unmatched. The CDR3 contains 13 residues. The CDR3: CSASTGTGTEAFF. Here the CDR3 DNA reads TGCAGTGCTAGTACAGGGACAGGGACTGAAGCTTTCTTT.

The CDR3 DNA is TGTGCCAGCAGCGTAGGAGGAGCGGGAGCAGGAGAGCAGTTCTTC. As protein: CASSVGGAGAGEQFF. The chain combines TRBV9 with TRBJ2-1, with 8 bases aligning to TRBD2. Germline values: CDR1 SGDLS, CDR2 YYNGEE. This CDR3 contains 15 residues. V dropped 0 bases and J dropped 10; count of bases not matched to a gene: 9.

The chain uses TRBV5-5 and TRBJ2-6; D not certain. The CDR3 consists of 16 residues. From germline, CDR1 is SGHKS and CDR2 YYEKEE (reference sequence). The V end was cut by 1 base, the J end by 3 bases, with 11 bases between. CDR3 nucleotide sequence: TGTGCCAGCAGCTTGTTGTCCGCCGGTGGGGCCAACGTCCTGACTTTC. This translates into CASSLLSAGGANVLTF.

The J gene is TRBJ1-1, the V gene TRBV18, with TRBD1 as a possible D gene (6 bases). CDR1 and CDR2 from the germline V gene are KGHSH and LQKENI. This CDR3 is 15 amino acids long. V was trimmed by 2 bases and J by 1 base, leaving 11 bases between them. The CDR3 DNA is TGTGCCAGCTCACCAAACAGGGCGGGGAACACTGAAGCTTTCTTT. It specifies CASSPNRAGNTEAFF.